This T cell receptor (beta chain) was identified in a study of T cell responses to AZD1222 COVID-19 vaccine. General study results and limits: There were vaccine-associated CD4 TCRs across spike, dominant at 160-218 and 743-854. Among the donors, most were white British and more were female, and clonal diversity was possibly underestimated.

About this clone: The antigen is unknown. Given the absence of the conserved phenylalanine or tryptophan at the CDR3 end, a read error is likely. Because the CDR3's place on the DNA is in doubt, the DNA is left out and the CDR3 is given as listed by TCRdb.

TCRdb's table, derived via immunoSEQ multiplex PCR, lists solely in-frame clones and lacks some. The data contain about 110,000 clones, 88% of them singletons. Termini included, the CDR3 measures 11 amino acids. Germline CDR1 and CDR2: SGHRS and YFSETQ. The clonotype originates from an adult in good health. The sequenced sample was peripheral blood, obtained on day 0 of AZD1222 vaccination. The rearrangement uses TRBV5-1 and TRBJ1-1. The CDR3 loop reads CASSPNPGWVR.